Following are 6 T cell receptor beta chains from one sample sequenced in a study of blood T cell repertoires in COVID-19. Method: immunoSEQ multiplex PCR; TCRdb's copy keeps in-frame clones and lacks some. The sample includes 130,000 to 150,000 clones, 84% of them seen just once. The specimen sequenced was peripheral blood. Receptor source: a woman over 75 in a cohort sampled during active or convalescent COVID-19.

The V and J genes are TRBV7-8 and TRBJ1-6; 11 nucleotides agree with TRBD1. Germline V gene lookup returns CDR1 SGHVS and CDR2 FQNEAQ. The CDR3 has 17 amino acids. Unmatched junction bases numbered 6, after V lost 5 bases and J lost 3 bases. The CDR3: CASSERTGGNYNSPLHF. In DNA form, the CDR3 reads TGTGCCAGCAGCGAACGGACAGGGGGCAACTATAATTCACCCCTCCACTTT.

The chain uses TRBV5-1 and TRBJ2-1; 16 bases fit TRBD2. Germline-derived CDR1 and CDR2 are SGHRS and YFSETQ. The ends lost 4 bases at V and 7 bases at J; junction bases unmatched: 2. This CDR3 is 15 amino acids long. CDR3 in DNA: TGCGCCAGCAGCCCGGGACTAGCGGGGGGGAATGAGCAGTTCTTC. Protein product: CASSPGLAGGNEQFF.

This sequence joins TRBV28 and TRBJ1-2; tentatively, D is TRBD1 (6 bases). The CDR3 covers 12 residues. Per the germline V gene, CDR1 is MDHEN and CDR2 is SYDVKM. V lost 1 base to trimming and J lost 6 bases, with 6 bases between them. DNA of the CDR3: TGTGCCAGCAGTTTATCAGGGGATGGCTACACCTTC. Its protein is CASSLSGDGYTF.

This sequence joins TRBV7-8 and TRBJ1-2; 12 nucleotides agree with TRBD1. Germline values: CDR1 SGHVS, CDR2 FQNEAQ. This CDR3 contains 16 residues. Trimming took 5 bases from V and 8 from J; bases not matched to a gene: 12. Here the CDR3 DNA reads TGTGCCAGCAGCGTTGGGACAGGGGGCCCCAACGGCGGCTACACCTTC. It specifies CASSVGTGGPNGGYTF.

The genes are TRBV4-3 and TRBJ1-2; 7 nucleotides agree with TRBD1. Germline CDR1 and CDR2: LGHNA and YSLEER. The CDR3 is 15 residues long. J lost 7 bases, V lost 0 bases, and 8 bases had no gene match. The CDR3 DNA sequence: TGCGCCAGCAGCCAAGAAAAGGCAGGGGGGTTTGGCTACACCTTC. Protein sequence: CASSQEKAGGFGYTF.

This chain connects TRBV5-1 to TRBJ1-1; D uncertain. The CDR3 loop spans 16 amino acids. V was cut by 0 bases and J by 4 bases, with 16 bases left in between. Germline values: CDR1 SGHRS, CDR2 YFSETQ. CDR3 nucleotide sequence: TGCGCCAGCAGCTTGGGTCCCCTCTCTCGGGGCACTGAAGCTTTCTTT. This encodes CASSLGPLSRGTEAFF.